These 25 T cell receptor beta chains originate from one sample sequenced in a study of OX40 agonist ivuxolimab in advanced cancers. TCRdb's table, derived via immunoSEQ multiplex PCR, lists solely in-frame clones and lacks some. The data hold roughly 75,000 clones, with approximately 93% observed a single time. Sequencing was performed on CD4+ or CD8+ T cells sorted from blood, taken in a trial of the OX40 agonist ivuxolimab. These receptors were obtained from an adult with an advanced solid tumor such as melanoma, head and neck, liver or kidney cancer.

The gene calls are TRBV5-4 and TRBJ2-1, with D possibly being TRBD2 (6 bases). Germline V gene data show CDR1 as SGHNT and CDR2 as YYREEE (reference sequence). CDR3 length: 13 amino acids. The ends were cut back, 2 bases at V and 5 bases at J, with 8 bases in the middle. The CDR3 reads CASSFGTHNEQFF. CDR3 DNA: TGTGCCAGCAGCTTCGGGACTCACAATGAGCAGTTCTTC. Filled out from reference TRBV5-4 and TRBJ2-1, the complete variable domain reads ETGVTQSPTHLIKTRGQQVTLRCSSQSGHNTVSWYQQALGQGPQFIFQYYREEENGRGNFPPRFSGLQFPNYSSELNVNALELDDSALYLCASSFGTHNEQFFGPGTRLTVL.

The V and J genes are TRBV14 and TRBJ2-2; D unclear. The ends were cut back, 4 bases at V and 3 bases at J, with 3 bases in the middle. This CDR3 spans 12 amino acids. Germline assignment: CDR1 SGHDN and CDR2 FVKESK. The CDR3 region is CASSPDTGELFF. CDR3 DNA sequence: TGTGCCAGCAGCCCTGACACCGGGGAGCTGTTTTTT.

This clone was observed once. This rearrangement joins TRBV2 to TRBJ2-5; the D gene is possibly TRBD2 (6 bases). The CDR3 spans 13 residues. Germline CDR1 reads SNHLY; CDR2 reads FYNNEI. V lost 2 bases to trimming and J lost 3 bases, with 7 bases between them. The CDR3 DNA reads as TGTGCCAGCAGTGAATGGGGGGAAGAGACCCAGTACTTC. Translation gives CASSEWGEETQYF. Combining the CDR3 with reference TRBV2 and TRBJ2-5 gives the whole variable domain EPEVTQTPSHQVTQMGQEVILRCVPISNHLYFYWYRQILGQKVEFLVSFYNNEISEKSEIFDDQFSVERPDGSNFTLKIRSTKLEDSAMYFCASSEWGEETQYFGPGTRLLVL.

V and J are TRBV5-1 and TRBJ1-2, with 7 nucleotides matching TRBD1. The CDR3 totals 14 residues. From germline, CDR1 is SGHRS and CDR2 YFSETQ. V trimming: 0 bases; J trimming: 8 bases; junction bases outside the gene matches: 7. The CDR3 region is CASSLAGQAKGYTF. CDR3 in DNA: TGCGCCAGCAGCTTGGCTGGACAGGCTAAGGGCTACACCTTC.

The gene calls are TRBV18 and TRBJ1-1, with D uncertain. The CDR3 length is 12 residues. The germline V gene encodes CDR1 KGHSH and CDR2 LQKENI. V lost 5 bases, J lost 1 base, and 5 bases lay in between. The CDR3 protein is CASSYGNTEAFF. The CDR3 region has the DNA TGTGCCAGCTCATACGGGAACACTGAAGCTTTCTTT. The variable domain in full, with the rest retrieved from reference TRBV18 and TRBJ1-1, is NAGVMQNPRHLVRRRGQEARLRCSPMKGHSHVYWYRQLPEEGLKFMVYLQKENIIDESGMPKERFSAEFPKEGPSILRIQQVVRGDSAAYFCASSYGNTEAFFGQGTRLTVV.

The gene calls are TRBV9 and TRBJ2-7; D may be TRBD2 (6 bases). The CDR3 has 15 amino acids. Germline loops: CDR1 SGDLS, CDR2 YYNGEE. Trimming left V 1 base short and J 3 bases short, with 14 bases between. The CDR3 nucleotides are TGTGCCAGCAGCGTATCGGGGGAGATGGGCTACGAGCAGTACTTC. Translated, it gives CASSVSGEMGYEQYF.

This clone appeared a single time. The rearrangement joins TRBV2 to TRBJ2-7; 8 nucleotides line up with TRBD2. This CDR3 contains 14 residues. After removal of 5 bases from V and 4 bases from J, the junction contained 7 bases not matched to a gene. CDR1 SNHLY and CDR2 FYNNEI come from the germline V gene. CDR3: CASSPIGGAYEQYF. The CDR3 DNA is TGTGCCAGCAGTCCGATCGGGGGGGCGTACGAGCAGTACTTC.

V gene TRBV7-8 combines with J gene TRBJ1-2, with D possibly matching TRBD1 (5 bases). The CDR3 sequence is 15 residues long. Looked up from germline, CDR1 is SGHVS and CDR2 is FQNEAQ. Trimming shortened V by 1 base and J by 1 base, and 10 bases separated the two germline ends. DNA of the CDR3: TGTGCCAGCAGCTTAGAGCAGGGAAATAACTATGGCTACACCTTC. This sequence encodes CASSLEQGNNYGYTF.

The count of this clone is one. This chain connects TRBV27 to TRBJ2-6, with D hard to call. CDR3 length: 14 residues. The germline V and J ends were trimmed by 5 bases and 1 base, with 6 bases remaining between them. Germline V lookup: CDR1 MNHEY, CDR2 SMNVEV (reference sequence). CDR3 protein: CASSLLSGANVLTF. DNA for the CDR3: TGTGCCAGCAGTCTCCTTTCTGGGGCCAACGTCCTGACTTTC.

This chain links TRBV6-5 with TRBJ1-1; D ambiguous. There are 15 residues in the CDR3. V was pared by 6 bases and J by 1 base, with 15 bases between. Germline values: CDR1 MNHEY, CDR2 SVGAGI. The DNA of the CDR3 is TGTGCCAGCAGGCCCTCAGCTGAGAGGAACACTGAAGCTTTCTTT. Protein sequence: CASRPSAERNTEAFF.

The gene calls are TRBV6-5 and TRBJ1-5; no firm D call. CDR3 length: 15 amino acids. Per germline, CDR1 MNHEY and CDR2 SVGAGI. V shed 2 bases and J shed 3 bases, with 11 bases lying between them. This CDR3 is CASSYRNLPNQPQHF. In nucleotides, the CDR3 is TGTGCCAGCAGTTACAGGAATTTGCCCAATCAGCCCCAGCATTTT.

DNA for the CDR3: TGTGCCAGCAGCCAGGCCAGCGATCAGTACTTC. Amino acid sequence: CASSQASDQYF. The chain is built from TRBV11-2 and TRBJ2-7, with D unresolved. Germline values: CDR1 SGHAT, CDR2 FQNNGV. This CDR3 spans 11 amino acids. Between the trimmed V and J ends, which lost 5 bases and 10 bases, there was a span of 12 bases.

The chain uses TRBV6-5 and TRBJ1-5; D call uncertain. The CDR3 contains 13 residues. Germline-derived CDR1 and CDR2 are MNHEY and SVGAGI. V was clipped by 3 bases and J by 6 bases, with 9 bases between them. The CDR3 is CASSYGSGQPQHF. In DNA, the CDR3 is TGTGCCAGCAGTTATGGGTCGGGTCAGCCCCAGCATTTT.

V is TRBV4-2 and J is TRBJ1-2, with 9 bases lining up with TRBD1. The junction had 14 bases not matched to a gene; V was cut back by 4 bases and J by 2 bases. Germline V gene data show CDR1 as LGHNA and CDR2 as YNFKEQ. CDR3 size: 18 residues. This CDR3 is CASSRNGGGGQGNYGYTF. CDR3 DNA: TGTGCCAGCAGCCGGAATGGGGGAGGAGGACAGGGGAACTATGGCTACACCTTC.

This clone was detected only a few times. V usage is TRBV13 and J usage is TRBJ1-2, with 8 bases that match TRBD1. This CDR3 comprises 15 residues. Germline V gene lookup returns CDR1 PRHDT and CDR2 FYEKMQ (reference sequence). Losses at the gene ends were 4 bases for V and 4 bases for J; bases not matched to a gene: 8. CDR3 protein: CASSSGQGLGYGYTF. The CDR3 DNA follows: TGTGCCAGCAGCTCCGGACAGGGATTGGGCTATGGCTACACCTTC.

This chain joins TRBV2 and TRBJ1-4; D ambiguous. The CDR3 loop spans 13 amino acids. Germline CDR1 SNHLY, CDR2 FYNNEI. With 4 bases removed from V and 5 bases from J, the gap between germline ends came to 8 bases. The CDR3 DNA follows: TGTGCCAGCAGTGGGGTCAAAAATGAAAAACTGTTTTTT. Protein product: CASSGVKNEKLFF.

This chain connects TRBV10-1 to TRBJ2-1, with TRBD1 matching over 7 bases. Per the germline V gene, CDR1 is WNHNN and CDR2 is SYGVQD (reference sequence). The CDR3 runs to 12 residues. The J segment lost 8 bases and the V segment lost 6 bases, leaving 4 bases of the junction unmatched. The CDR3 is CASSDRADEQFF. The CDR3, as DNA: TGCGCCAGCAGCGACAGGGCGGATGAGCAGTTCTTC.

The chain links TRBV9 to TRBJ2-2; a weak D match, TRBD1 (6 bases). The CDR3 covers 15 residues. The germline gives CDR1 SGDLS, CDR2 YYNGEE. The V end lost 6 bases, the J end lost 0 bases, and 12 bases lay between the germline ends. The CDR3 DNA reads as TGTGCCAGCACCCTAGGGACAACGAACACCGGGGAGCTGTTTTTT. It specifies CASTLGTTNTGELFF.

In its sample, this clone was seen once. The CDR3 region is CASSFRTTGNTIYF. In nucleotides, the CDR3 is TGTGCCAGCAGTTTTAGGACAACTGGAAACACCATATATTTT. The J gene is TRBJ1-3, the V gene TRBV28, with D tentatively TRBD1 (5 bases). There are 14 residues in the CDR3. Deletions cut 3 bases from V and 2 bases from J, with 8 bases between. Looked up from germline, CDR1 is MDHEN and CDR2 is SYDVKM.

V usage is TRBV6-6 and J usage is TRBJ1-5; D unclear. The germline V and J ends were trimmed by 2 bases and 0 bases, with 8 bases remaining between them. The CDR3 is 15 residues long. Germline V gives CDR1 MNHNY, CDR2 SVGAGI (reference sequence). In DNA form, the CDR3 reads TGTGCCAGCAGTTACCCTACTAGTAGCAATCAGCCCCAGCATTTT. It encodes CASSYPTSSNQPQHF.

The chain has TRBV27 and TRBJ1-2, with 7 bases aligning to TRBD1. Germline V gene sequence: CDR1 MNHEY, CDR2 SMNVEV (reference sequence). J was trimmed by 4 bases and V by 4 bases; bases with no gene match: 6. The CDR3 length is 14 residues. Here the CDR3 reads CASSSSGGVYGYTF. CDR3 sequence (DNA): TGTGCCAGCAGTTCCTCAGGGGGGGTCTATGGCTACACCTTC.

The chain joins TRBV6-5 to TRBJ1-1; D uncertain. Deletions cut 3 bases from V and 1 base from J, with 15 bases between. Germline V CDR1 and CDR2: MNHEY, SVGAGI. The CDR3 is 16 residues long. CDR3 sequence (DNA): TGTGCCAGCAGTTATAATCTGGGGAGTCAGAACACTGAAGCTTTCTTT. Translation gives CASSYNLGSQNTEAFF.

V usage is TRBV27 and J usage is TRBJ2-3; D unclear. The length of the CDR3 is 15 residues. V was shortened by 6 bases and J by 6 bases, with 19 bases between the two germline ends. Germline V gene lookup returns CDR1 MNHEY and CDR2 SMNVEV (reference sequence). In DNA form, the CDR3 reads TGTGCCAGCAGCCCCCGGACCACGATCACGGATACGCAGTATTTT. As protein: CASSPRTTITDTQYF.

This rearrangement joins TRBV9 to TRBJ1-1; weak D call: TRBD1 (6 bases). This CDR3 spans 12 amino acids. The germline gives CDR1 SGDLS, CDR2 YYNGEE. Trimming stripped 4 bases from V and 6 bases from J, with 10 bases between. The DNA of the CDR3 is TGTGCCAGCAGCCTGGGGGCCTCTGAAGCTTTCTTT. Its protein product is CASSLGASEAFF.

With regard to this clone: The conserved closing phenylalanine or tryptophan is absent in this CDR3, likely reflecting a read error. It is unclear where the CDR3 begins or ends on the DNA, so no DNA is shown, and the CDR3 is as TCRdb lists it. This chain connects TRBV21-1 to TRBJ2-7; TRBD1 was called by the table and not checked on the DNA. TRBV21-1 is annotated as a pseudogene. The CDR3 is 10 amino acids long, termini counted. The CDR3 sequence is CASSKSLRTE.